The 13 T cell receptor beta chains given below trace back to one sample, sequenced in a study of identical twins. TCRdb redid the calling of the 5' RACE reads with MiXCR, one entry per CDR3 protein. The sample records more than 1.5 million distinct CDR3 sequences, around a third being singletons. The specimen sequenced was cord blood. These receptors came from a newborn girl in good health.

The gene calls are TRBV29-1 and TRBJ1-5; D not resolved. CDR1 and CDR2 from the germline V gene are SQVTM and ANQGSEA. The V gene lost 4 bases and the J gene lost 0 bases, with 7 bases spanning the gap. This CDR3 contains 13 residues. The chain's CDR3 is CSVAKASNQPQHF. The CDR3 DNA follows: TGCAGCGTTGCAAAAGCTAGCAATCAGCCCCAGCATTTT.

The chain joins TRBV20-1 to TRBJ1-6; tentative D call: TRBD1 (5 bases). The V end was cut by 0 bases, the J end by 10 bases, with 16 bases between. The CDR3 is 15 residues long. Germline CDR1 and CDR2: DFQATT and SNEGSKA (reference sequence). Written as DNA, the CDR3 is TGCAGTGCTAGAGATCGGGGACGCCGAAAGTCACCCCTCCACTTT. It encodes CSARDRGRRKSPLHF.

This clonotype was seen a few times. The chain has TRBV6-2 or TRBV6-3 and TRBJ2-7, with D perhaps matching TRBD2 (6 bases). CDR3 length: 12 residues. V shed 8 bases and J shed 4 bases, with 12 bases lying between them. Germline CDR1 and CDR2: MNHEY and SVGEGT. CDR3 nucleotides: TGTGCCAGCGGGGGGATCTCGTACGAGCAGTACTTC. It is translated as CASGGISYEQYF.

This chain links TRBV19 with TRBJ2-3, with D perhaps matching TRBD2 (6 bases). Germline assignment: CDR1 LNHDA and CDR2 SQIVND (reference sequence). The V end was cut by 10 bases, the J end by 1 base, with 12 bases between. The CDR3 is 13 residues long. CDR3 protein: CATSWGGTDTQYF. Here the CDR3 DNA reads TGTGCCACCTCCTGGGGGGGCACAGATACGCAGTATTTT.

This clonotype was seen at least ten times. The CDR3 region has the DNA TGCGCCAGCAGTAGGGCTAGCGGGCCTCAAGAGACCCAGTACTTC. This sequence encodes CASSRASGPQETQYF. The J gene is TRBJ2-5, the V gene TRBV5-1, with 8 bases that match TRBD2. Germline assignment: CDR1 SGHRS and CDR2 YFSETQ. V lost 5 bases to trimming and J lost 2 bases; unmatched junction nucleotides: 8. The length of the CDR3 is 15 residues. Full variable domain (rest looked up from reference TRBV5-1 and TRBJ2-5): KAGVTQTPRYLIKTRGQQVTLSCSPISGHRSVSWYQQTPGQGLQFLFEYFSETQRNKGNFPGRFSGRQFSNSRSEMNVSTLELGDSALYLCASSRASGPQETQYFGPGTRLLVL.

This clonotype came up a few times. V usage is TRBV24-1 and J usage is TRBJ2-5, with D perhaps matching TRBD1 (6 bases). CDR1 KGHDR and CDR2 SFDVKD come from the germline V gene. Trimming removed 7 bases at V and 5 bases at J, with 19 bases between. This CDR3 contains 15 residues. The CDR3 nucleotides read TGTGCCACCAGCGACCCGGGACATGGGTTCGAGACCCAGTACTTC. Translation gives CATSDPGHGFETQYF.

The sample holds a few counts of this clonotype. The rearrangement links TRBV27 to TRBJ2-7, with 8 bases fitting TRBD2. There are 14 residues in the CDR3. The germline gives CDR1 MNHEY, CDR2 SMNVEV (reference sequence). J gave up 7 bases and V 2 bases, and 7 bases lay outside the gene matches. The chain's CDR3 is CASSLTAGVWEQYF. Written as DNA, the CDR3 is TGTGCCAGCAGTTTAACAGCGGGAGTCTGGGAGCAGTACTTC.

This clonotype was counted only a few times. The chain carries TRBV18 and TRBJ2-7; D is ambiguous. Trimming removed 0 bases at V and 4 bases at J, with 13 bases between. This CDR3 is 15 amino acids long. Germline CDR1 and CDR2: KGHSH and LQKENI. The CDR3 DNA sequence: TGTGCCAGCTCACCACCGGCGACCCGTGGTTACGAGCAGTACTTC. Its protein product is CASSPPATRGYEQYF.

This clonotype has just a few counts. The genes are TRBV5-1 and TRBJ2-1; D perhaps matches TRBD2 (6 bases). This CDR3 is 16 amino acids long. The V end was cut by 1 base, the J end by 3 bases, with 14 bases between. CDR1 and CDR2 (germline): SGHRS, YFSETQ. In DNA form, the CDR3 reads TGCGCCAGCAGCTTGTCTCGGGTGGGACTCTACAATGAGCAGTTCTTC. This gives the protein CASSLSRVGLYNEQFF.

In regard to this clonotype: Compared with germline, one end of the junction differs, possibly owing to a read error. The chain links TRBV12-3 or TRBV12-4 to TRBJ1-2, with TRBD1 as a possible D gene (5 bases). This CDR3 spans 13 amino acids. The CDR3 nucleotides read TGTGCCAGCAGCCCGCAGGGTAACGATGGCTACACCTTC. Amino acids: CASSPQGNDGYTF.

This chain links TRBV15 with TRBJ1-6; unclear D gene. Trimming removed 0 bases from V and 6 bases from J, with 6 bases in between. CDR1 and CDR2 (germline): LNHNV, YYDKDF (reference sequence). The CDR3 has 14 residues. This chain's CDR3 is CATSRDRVNSPLHF. The CDR3, as DNA: TGTGCCACCAGCAGAGATCGCGTTAATTCACCCCTCCACTTT. Combining the CDR3 with reference TRBV15 and TRBJ1-6 gives the whole variable domain DAMVIQNPRYQVTQFGKPVTLSCSQTLNHNVMYWYQQKSSQAPKLLFHYYDKDFNNEADTPDNFQSRRPNTSFCFLDIRSPGLGDTAMYLCATSRDRVNSPLHFGNGTRLTVT.

This clonotype occurred a few times. The chain joins TRBV4-2 to TRBJ2-1; 10 bases map to TRBD2. The trim removed 4 bases at V and 5 bases at J, leaving 8 bases unmatched. The germline gives CDR1 LGHNA, CDR2 YNFKEQ. This CDR3 spans 16 amino acids. The CDR3 is CASSRGTSAQNNEQFF. CDR3 nucleotides: TGTGCCAGCAGCCGAGGGACTAGCGCACAAAACAATGAGCAGTTCTTC.

The chain recombines TRBV18 with TRBJ2-5; no reliable D call. The CDR3 covers 13 residues. V lost 1 base and J lost 5, with 8 bases in between. The V gene's germline CDR1 is KGHSH and CDR2 LQKENI. The CDR3 region has the DNA TGTGCCAGCTCACCACAGATCGGGGAGACCCAGTACTTC. Translation: CASSPQIGETQYF.